This T cell receptor beta chain was profiled in a study of early T cells in non-severe SARS-CoV-2 infection. Study information: Unsorted whole-blood RNA was sequenced in bulk, leaving chains unpaired.

Individual cDNA molecules were tagged with unique molecular identifiers. TCRdb used MiXCR to reprocess the 5' RACE reads, holding one entry per CDR3 protein. Altogether roughly 75,000 distinct CDR3 sequences are present, approximately 9.1% being singletons, with the ten largest covering approximately 4.9%. The CDR3 loop spans 15 amino acids. In germline, CDR1 is LGHDT, CDR2 YNNKEL (reference sequence). Losses at the gene ends were 4 bases for V and 4 bases for J; bases not matched to a gene: 1. This clonotype was recorded many times. Sequenced sample: whole blood. This clonotype was sampled from an adult who was a healthcare worker with PCR-confirmed SARS-CoV-2 infection or an uninfected control (not recorded which). This chain uses TRBV3-1 with TRBJ2-1, with 13 bases lining up with TRBD2. This chain's CDR3 is CASSPGLAGYNEQFF. Here the CDR3 DNA reads TGTGCCAGCAGCCCGGGACTAGCGGGGTACAATGAGCAGTTCTTC.